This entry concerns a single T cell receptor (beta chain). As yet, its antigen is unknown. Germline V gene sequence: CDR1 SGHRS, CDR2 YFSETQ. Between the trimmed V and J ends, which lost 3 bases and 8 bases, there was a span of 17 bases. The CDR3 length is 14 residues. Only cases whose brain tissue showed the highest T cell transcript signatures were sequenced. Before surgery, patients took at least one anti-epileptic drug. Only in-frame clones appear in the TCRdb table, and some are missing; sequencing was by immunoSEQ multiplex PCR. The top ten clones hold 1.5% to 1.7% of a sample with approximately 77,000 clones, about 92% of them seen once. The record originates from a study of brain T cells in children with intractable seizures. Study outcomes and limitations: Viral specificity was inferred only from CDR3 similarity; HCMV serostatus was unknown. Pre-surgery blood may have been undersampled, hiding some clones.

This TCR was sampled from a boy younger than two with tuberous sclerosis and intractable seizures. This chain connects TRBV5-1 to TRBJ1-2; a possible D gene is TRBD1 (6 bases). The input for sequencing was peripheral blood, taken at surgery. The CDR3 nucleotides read TGCGCCAGCAGCTCTGACCAGGGGAGGGGCGGCTACACCTTC. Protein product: CASSSDQGRGGYTF.